A single sample is the source of the 18 T cell receptor beta chains below, sequenced in a study of response to subunit inactivated influenza vaccine. Each CDR3 protein is one row after TCRdb ran MiXCR on the RT-PCR reads. The data contain about 580,000 distinct CDR3 sequences, 14% of them singletons. The material sequenced was PBMCs from blood, taken 12 days after vaccination. The receptor source for this set is a man between 50 and 59 years old who received an inactivated influenza vaccine.

This clonotype was observed a handful of times. The V gene is TRBV11-2, the J gene TRBJ1-4; D uncertain. This CDR3 has 14 amino acids. V was cut by 3 bases and J by 3 bases, with 8 bases left in between. Germline V lookup: CDR1 SGHAT, CDR2 FQNNGV. CDR3 amino acids: CASSLSQSNEKLFF. The CDR3 DNA reads as TGTGCCAGCAGCTTGAGCCAGTCTAATGAAAAACTGTTTTTT.

This clonotype was seen ten or more times. The CDR3 DNA sequence: TGCGCCAGCAGCCTCGGGCAAGCAGAGGTCTATGGCTACACCTTC. Its protein is CASSLGQAEVYGYTF. The V and J genes are TRBV4-1 and TRBJ1-2; D remains ambiguous. The germline V and J ends were trimmed by 4 bases and 4 bases, with 16 bases remaining between them. CDR1 and CDR2 (germline): MGHRA, YSYEKL. CDR3 length equals 15 residues.

V and J are TRBV25-1 and TRBJ2-2; 13 nucleotides match TRBD2. CDR1 and CDR2 (germline): MGHDK, SYGVNS. The CDR3 is 18 residues long. V dropped 4 bases and J dropped 5; count of bases not matched to a gene: 10. In nucleotides, the CDR3 is TGTGCCAGCAGTGCCCCACCCACTAGCGGGGGGGCTACCGGGGAGCTGTTTTTT. Its translation: CASSAPPTSGGATGELFF.

This clonotype was picked up a small number of times. The V gene is TRBV30, the J gene TRBJ2-7; tentative D call: TRBD2 (6 bases). This CDR3 has 14 amino acids. V was trimmed by 5 bases and J by 1 base, leaving 15 bases between them. Germline values: CDR1 GTSNPN, CDR2 SVGIG (reference sequence). The CDR3 here is CAWEEFSGSYEQYF. CDR3 nucleotides: TGTGCCTGGGAGGAGTTTAGCGGTTCCTACGAGCAGTACTTC.

This clonotype was counted ten times or more. The chain links TRBV20-1 to TRBJ1-6; 8 nucleotides match TRBD1. The CDR3 has 12 amino acids. V lost 5 bases, J lost 10 bases, and 4 bases stayed unmatched. CDR1 and CDR2 from the germline V gene are DFQATT and SNEGSKA (reference sequence). The CDR3 loop reads CSASGGRSPLHF. The DNA of the CDR3 is TGCAGTGCTTCAGGGGGCCGCTCACCCCTCCACTTT.

The V and J genes are TRBV29-1 and TRBJ2-7, with 11 bases fitting TRBD2. The V gene's germline CDR1 is SQVTM and CDR2 ANQGSEA. V shed 3 bases, J shed 3 bases, and the junction held 4 bases outside the gene matches. This CDR3 has 14 residues. The CDR3 here is CSVDGLAGGYEQYF. The CDR3 coding sequence is TGCAGCGTTGATGGTCTAGCGGGAGGCTACGAGCAGTACTTC.

This chain links TRBV7-6 with TRBJ2-7; D call uncertain. The CDR3 consists of 13 residues. Trimming removed 5 bases at V and 1 base at J, with 9 bases between. Germline V lookup: CDR1 SGHVS, CDR2 FNYEAQ. For the CDR3, the DNA is TGTGCCAGCAGCCGCTATCTTTCCTACGAGCAGTACTTC. Protein product: CASSRYLSYEQYF.

This chain joins TRBV27 and TRBJ2-1, with TRBD2 as a possible D gene (5 bases). CDR1 is MNHEY, CDR2 SMNVEV, per germline (reference sequence). The V gene lost 8 bases and the J gene lost 7 bases, with 18 bases spanning the gap. There are 14 residues in the CDR3. Written as DNA, the CDR3 is TGTGCCAGCGGCTGGGCCTCACTAGGGAATGAGCAGTTCTTC. This codes for CASGWASLGNEQFF.

This chain joins TRBV4-2 and TRBJ2-2; tentatively, D is TRBD2 (5 bases). CDR3 length: 15 residues. V was cut by 5 bases and J by 1 base, with 11 bases left in between. The germline V gene has CDR1 LGHNA and CDR2 YNFKEQ. CDR3 nucleotides: TGTGCCAGCAGCGCCGAACGGGGGAACACCGGGGAGCTGTTTTTT. Amino acids: CASSAERGNTGELFF.

Written as DNA, the CDR3 is TGCAGTGGATCCGCCGGCGGGCAGGGGGTCTGGAAGACCCAGTACTTC. Translation gives CSGSAGGQGVWKTQYF. The chain links TRBV20-1 to TRBJ2-5; 7 nucleotides line up with TRBD1. Trimming took 7 bases from V and 6 from J; bases not matched to a gene: 20. Germline V lookup: CDR1 DFQATT, CDR2 SNEGSKA (reference sequence). The CDR3 is 16 residues long.

This clonotype appeared many times. The chain's CDR3 is CSVSGSTGNTIYF. The CDR3 DNA sequence: TGCAGCGTTTCCGGCAGTACTGGAAACACCATATATTTT. The chain carries TRBV29-1 and TRBJ1-3, with D unclear. The CDR3 has 13 amino acids. Trimming took 5 bases from V and 2 from J, leaving 10 bases between them. Germline CDR1 reads SQVTM; CDR2 reads ANQGSEA.

Comment on this clonotype: A junction boundary mismatches the germline segment, possibly from a read error. The chain has TRBV3-1 and TRBJ1-2; 8 nucleotides agree with TRBD1. The germline V gene encodes CDR1 LGHDT and CDR2 YNNKEL (reference sequence). The CDR3 is 13 residues long. In nucleotides, the CDR3 is TGTGCCGGCAGCCAGTCGACAGGGGATGGCTACACCTTC. Protein sequence: CAGSQSTGDGYTF.

The rearrangement joins TRBV5-1 to TRBJ2-5; D unclear. V was pared by 4 bases and J by 4 bases, with 14 bases between. The CDR3 consists of 14 residues. Germline assignment: CDR1 SGHRS and CDR2 YFSETQ. The CDR3 nucleotides read TGCGCCAGCAGCACGGGCATGACACCAGAGACCCAGTACTTC. Translation gives CASSTGMTPETQYF.

This chain uses TRBV5-6 with TRBJ2-5; TRBD1 matches at 7 bases. The germline gives CDR1 SGHDT, CDR2 YYEEEE. The V and J ends lost 2 bases and 1 base, in that order; junction bases with no gene match: 2. The length of the CDR3 is 14 residues. The CDR3 region has the DNA TGTGCCAGCAGCTTAAGACAGGGCCAAGAGACCCAGTACTTC. Translation: CASSLRQGQETQYF. Full variable domain (missing parts from reference TRBV5-6 and TRBJ2-5): DAGVTQSPTHLIKTRGQQVTLRCSPKSGHDTVSWYQQALGQGPQFIFQYYEEEERQRGNFPDRFSGHQFPNYSSELNVNALLLGDSALYLCASSLRQGQETQYFGPGTRLLVL.

In this sample, this clonotype turned up a few times. V usage is TRBV14 and J usage is TRBJ2-5; no reliable D call. V lost 2 bases and J 1 base, leaving 5 bases between the germline ends. Germline V CDR1 and CDR2: SGHDN, FVKESK. The CDR3 contains 13 residues. DNA of the CDR3: TGTGCCAGCAGCCAACAGCCCCAAGAGACCCAGTACTTC. It yields the protein CASSQQPQETQYF.

J is TRBJ1-5 and V is TRBV6-1; 9 bases map to TRBD1. The trim removed 6 bases at V and 7 bases at J, leaving 7 bases unmatched. Germline CDR1 MNHNS, CDR2 SASEGT. CDR3 length: 14 residues. The CDR3 bases are TGTGCCAGCAGAGACCGGGACAGGGAACAGCCCCAGCATTTT. Amino acids: CASRDRDREQPQHF.

The table lists this clonotype with a few counts. CDR3 DNA sequence: TGTGCCAGCACCAGGGACACACAAAACTATGGCTACACCTTC. Translating gives CASTRDTQNYGYTF. The gene calls are TRBV12-3 or TRBV12-4 and TRBJ1-2; maybe TRBD1 (6 bases). The V gene lost 7 bases and the J gene lost 2 bases, with 14 bases spanning the gap. The CDR3 is made up of 14 amino acids.

This rearrangement joins TRBV18 to TRBJ2-4; tentative D call: TRBD2 (5 bases). CDR1 and CDR2 from the germline V gene are KGHSH and LQKENI. This CDR3 has 16 amino acids. V lost 0 bases and J lost 1, with 10 bases in between. The CDR3 bases are TGTGCCAGCTCACCACCGATGAGGGTGGCCAAAAACATTCAGTACTTC. This translates into CASSPPMRVAKNIQYF.